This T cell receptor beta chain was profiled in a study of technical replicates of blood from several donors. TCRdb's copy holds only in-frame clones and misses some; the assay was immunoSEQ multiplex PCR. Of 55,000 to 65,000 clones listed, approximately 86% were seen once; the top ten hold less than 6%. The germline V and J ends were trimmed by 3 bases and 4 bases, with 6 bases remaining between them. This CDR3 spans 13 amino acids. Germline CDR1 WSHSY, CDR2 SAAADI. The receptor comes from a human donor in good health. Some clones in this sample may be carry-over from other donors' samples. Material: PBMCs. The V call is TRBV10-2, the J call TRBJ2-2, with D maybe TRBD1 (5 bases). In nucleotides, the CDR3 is TGCGCCAGCAGTGATCAGGGCACCGGGGAGCTGTTTTTT. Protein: CASSDQGTGELFF.